The 25 T cell receptor beta chains presented below share a single source sample, sequenced in a study of shared clonotypes between healthy human individuals. Assay used: immunoSEQ multiplex PCR; TCRdb lists only in-frame clones, some missing. The sample comprises approximately 650,000 clones, roughly 96% of which are singletons, and about 0.11% rests with the top ten. CD8 cells regarded as naive lacked CD45RO, were positively chosen for CCR7, and omitted terminally differentiated effector memory CD45RA+ cells. Sequencing used naive CD8+ T cells sorted from blood. The receptors were gathered from a woman in her twenties or thirties in good health.

V is TRBV29-1 and J is TRBJ2-6; D is undetermined. Per germline, CDR1 SQVTM and CDR2 ANQGSEA. The CDR3 is made up of 14 amino acids. V lost 6 bases and J lost 0, with 9 bases in between. CDR3 residues: CSVAFNSGANVLTF. The CDR3 DNA follows: TGCAGCGTGGCGTTTAACTCTGGGGCCAACGTCCTGACTTTC.

The V and J genes are TRBV27 and TRBJ2-5; 8 bases align to TRBD1. Losses at the gene ends were 4 bases for V and 4 bases for J; bases not matched to a gene: 2. In germline, CDR1 is MNHEY, CDR2 SMNVEV (reference sequence). The CDR3 sequence is 13 residues long. The CDR3 here is CASSSGGAETQYF. The CDR3 region has the DNA TGTGCCAGCAGTTCAGGGGGCGCAGAGACCCAGTACTTC.

This clone was observed once. The V call is TRBV5-6, the J call TRBJ2-7; D uncertain. The CDR3 is 11 amino acids. The V end was cut by 2 bases, the J end by 11 bases, with 11 bases between. Per germline, CDR1 SGHDT and CDR2 YYEEEE. CDR3 sequence: CASSFGSIEYF. The CDR3 region has the DNA TGTGCCAGCAGCTTCGGCTCGATCGAGTACTTC.

This clone has just one count. Other DNA sequences in this specimen translate into the identical CDR3. The gene calls are TRBV27 and TRBJ2-7; 9 nucleotides match TRBD2. CDR1 and CDR2 (germline): MNHEY, SMNVEV (reference sequence). The V and J ends lost 3 bases and 4 bases, in that order; junction bases with no gene match: 7. The CDR3 runs to 15 residues. The CDR3 region is CASSFSSGSSYEQYF. The CDR3 coding sequence is TGTGCCAGCAGTTTTAGTAGCGGGAGCTCATACGAGCAGTACTTC.

This chain joins TRBV2 and TRBJ2-2, with D perhaps TRBD1 (6 bases). The CDR3 sequence is 15 residues long. Trimming took off 3 bases at V and 3 bases at J, with 11 bases between the two ends. Germline V gene lookup returns CDR1 SNHLY and CDR2 FYNNEI. The CDR3 here is CASSDPGEYTGELFF. DNA of the CDR3: TGTGCCAGCAGTGATCCAGGGGAGTACACCGGGGAGCTGTTTTTT. The variable domain in full, with the rest retrieved from reference TRBV2 and TRBJ2-2, is EPEVTQTPSHQVTQMGQEVILRCVPISNHLYFYWYRQILGQKVEFLVSFYNNEISEKSEIFDDQFSVERPDGSNFTLKIRSTKLEDSAMYFCASSDPGEYTGELFFGEGSRLTVL.

The rearrangement uses TRBV7-2 and TRBJ2-5; 8 positions match TRBD2. The DNA end lines up better with TRBJ2-7; the J call may be wrong. Germline assignment: CDR1 SGHTA and CDR2 FQGNSA. The CDR3 runs 15 residues. The DNA of the CDR3 is TGTGCCAGCAGCCCACTGGGACTAGGAACATCCGAGCAGTACTTC. Translating it yields CASSPLGLGTSEQYF.

This chain connects TRBV6-5 to TRBJ2-7; TRBD1 matches 10 bases. In germline, CDR1 is MNHEY, CDR2 SVGAGI. The CDR3 covers 14 residues. Trimming removed 4 bases from V and 5 bases from J; junction bases left unmatched: 5. CDR3 amino acids: CASSSRTGGNEQYF. The CDR3 DNA reads TGTGCCAGCAGTTCGAGGACAGGGGGAAACGAGCAGTACTTC.

V is TRBV19 and J is TRBJ1-2; D is perhaps TRBD1 (5 bases). The germline V gene encodes CDR1 LNHDA and CDR2 SQIVND (reference sequence). This CDR3 has 14 residues. V lost 10 bases and J lost 0, with 15 bases in between. CDR3 DNA sequence: TGTGCCACGGGTACGGGGGGAGCTAACTATGGCTACACCTTC. It specifies CATGTGGANYGYTF.

CDR3 sequence: CASSFRLASIGGYEQFF. CDR3 bases: TGCGCCAGCAGCTTTAGACTAGCGTCTATCGGAGGGTATGAGCAGTTCTTC. The gene calls are TRBV4-1 and TRBJ2-1; 8 nucleotides line up with TRBD2. Trimming at V came to 5 bases and at J to 8 bases, leaving 17 bases not matched to a gene. The CDR3 has 17 residues. Germline V CDR1 and CDR2: MGHRA, YSYEKL.

The V gene is TRBV2, the J gene TRBJ2-1; D might be TRBD2 (6 bases). V was cut by 6 bases and J by 0 bases, with 18 bases left in between. The CDR3 is 17 amino acids. Germline loops: CDR1 SNHLY, CDR2 FYNNEI. This CDR3 reads CASRNPGGASSYNEQFF. The CDR3 DNA sequence: TGTGCCAGCAGGAACCCCGGCGGGGCGAGCTCCTACAATGAGCAGTTCTTC.

The V gene is TRBV13, the J gene TRBJ2-7; D may be TRBD2 (6 bases). The CDR3 covers 16 residues. V lost 1 base, J lost 0 bases, and 13 bases lay in between. The germline V gene has CDR1 PRHDT and CDR2 FYEKMQ (reference sequence). CDR3 in DNA: TGTGCCAGCAGCTTAGCAAGTGGGAGGAGCTCCTACGAGCAGTACTTC. This codes for CASSLASGRSSYEQYF.

This chain joins TRBV19 and TRBJ2-2, with TRBD1 matching over 7 bases. The V and J ends lost 1 base and 3 bases, in that order; junction bases with no gene match: 2. The CDR3 extends over 15 amino acids. The V gene's germline CDR1 is LNHDA and CDR2 SQIVND (reference sequence). CDR3 residues: CASSIGQGYTGELFF. CDR3 sequence (DNA): TGTGCCAGTAGTATAGGACAGGGCTACACCGGGGAGCTGTTTTTT.

This sequence joins TRBV10-2 and TRBJ2-5; 9 bases are shared with TRBD2. The germline V gene encodes CDR1 WSHSY and CDR2 SAAADI. The CDR3 has 19 residues. The ends lost 0 bases at V and 0 bases at J; junction bases unmatched: 11. CDR3 DNA sequence: TGCGCCAGCAGTGAGTCGAGACTAGCGGAGAGGGGATACCAAGAGACCCAGTACTTC. Translated: CASSESRLAERGYQETQYF.

This chain joins TRBV13 and TRBJ1-3; 8 positions match TRBD1. The junction had 5 bases not matched to a gene; V was cut back by 5 bases and J by 5 bases. The CDR3 is made up of 14 amino acids. Germline loops: CDR1 PRHDT, CDR2 FYEKMQ (reference sequence). The CDR3 nucleotides read TGTGCCAGCAGCAACCGACAGGGGCGAAACACCATATATTTT. This translates into CASSNRQGRNTIYF.

CDR3 coding DNA: TGTGCCAGCTCTTATCTCTCTCCCTACAATGAGCAGTTCTTC. This codes for CASSYLSPYNEQFF. The chain uses TRBV2 and TRBJ2-1; D ambiguous. Germline loops: CDR1 SNHLY, CDR2 FYNNEI. Trimming pared 8 bases from V and 2 bases from J, leaving 13 bases between. The CDR3 length is 14 residues.

The V and J genes are TRBV6-1 and TRBJ2-7; possibly TRBD2 for D (6 bases). The ends were cut back, 1 base at V and 4 bases at J, with 11 bases in the middle. CDR1 is MNHNS and CDR2 is SASEGT in the germline V gene. CDR3 length equals 14 residues. The chain's CDR3 is CASSEGFAGYEQYF. As DNA, the CDR3 is TGTGCCAGCAGTGAAGGATTCGCGGGGTACGAGCAGTACTTC.

This clone was counted a single time. J is TRBJ1-2 and V is TRBV7-2; D is uncertain. Between the trimmed V and J ends, which lost 5 bases and 3 bases, there was a span of 13 bases. Looked up from germline, CDR1 is SGHTA and CDR2 is FQGNSA. There are 14 residues in the CDR3. The CDR3 DNA sequence: TGTGCCAGCAGCCCAGACCGGGGTTACTATGGCTACACCTTC. Protein product: CASSPDRGYYGYTF.

The V call is TRBV4-2, the J call TRBJ1-2; D uncertain. The V gene's germline CDR1 is LGHNA and CDR2 YNFKEQ. The CDR3 runs to 18 residues. Trimming cost V 0 bases and J 0 bases, with 17 bases left between them. The CDR3 loop is CASSQDPGTEQANYGYTF. The CDR3 DNA reads as TGTGCCAGCAGCCAAGACCCCGGAACGGAGCAAGCTAACTATGGCTACACCTTC.

This clone was found once. This chain joins TRBV10-3 and TRBJ2-3; D is unresolved. The length of the CDR3 is 11 residues. V shed 8 bases and J shed 6 bases, with 9 bases lying between them. Per germline, CDR1 ENHRY and CDR2 SYGVKD. This CDR3 is CAIGEIDTQYF. The CDR3 DNA follows: TGTGCCATCGGAGAAATTGATACGCAGTATTTT.

The chain employs TRBV27 and TRBJ2-5; no clear D gene. Looked up from germline, CDR1 is MNHEY and CDR2 is SMNVEV (reference sequence). Trimming cost V 9 bases and J 4 bases, with 18 bases left between them. The CDR3 runs 14 residues. The CDR3 region has the DNA TGTGCCAGTTCCCCAAGGCCCCTCGCAGAGACCCAGTACTTC. This codes for CASSPRPLAETQYF.

The chain combines TRBV4-1 with TRBJ2-3, with a weak D call TRBD2 (6 bases). The germline CDR1 and CDR2 sequences are MGHRA and YSYEKL. The ends were cut back, 1 base at V and 0 bases at J, with 11 bases in the middle. The CDR3 is 16 amino acids. CDR3 amino acids: CASSQVSGTSTDTQYF. CDR3 bases: TGCGCCAGCAGCCAAGTTAGCGGAACTAGCACAGATACGCAGTATTTT.

The rearrangement uses TRBV28 and TRBJ2-5; no definite D call. Judging by the DNA end, TRBJ2-7 fits better; the J call may be wrong. From germline, CDR1 is MDHEN and CDR2 SYDVKM. CDR3 size: 13 residues. The CDR3, as DNA: TGTGCCAGCAGCCAGGACCGGGTCTACGAGCAGTACTTC. Protein: CASSQDRVYEQYF.

The rearrangement uses TRBV2 and TRBJ2-1; 9 bases match TRBD2. V gave up 9 bases and J gave up 8 bases; unmatched junction bases: 14. Germline CDR1 and CDR2: SNHLY and FYNNEI. The CDR3 totals 15 residues. The chain's CDR3 is CASPSGGRSIDEQFF. The CDR3 nucleotides read TGTGCCAGTCCGAGCGGGGGGCGATCGATCGATGAGCAGTTCTTC.

A few counts support this clone. The rearrangement joins TRBV19 to TRBJ1-2; D gene unclear. Germline V gene sequence: CDR1 LNHDA, CDR2 SQIVND (reference sequence). V lost 10 bases and J 6 bases, leaving 12 bases between the germline ends. CDR3 size: 11 residues. Written as DNA, the CDR3 is TGTGCCACTCCCGGAGTAGATGGCTACACCTTC. This codes for CATPGVDGYTF.

V is TRBV9 and J is TRBJ2-5; possibly TRBD1 for D (6 bases). The CDR3 covers 14 residues. Germline V gene data show CDR1 as SGDLS and CDR2 as YYNGEE. V lost 10 bases to trimming and J lost 2 bases, with 18 bases between them. The CDR3 reads CASNGGRVQETQYF. CDR3 DNA: TGTGCCTCCAATGGGGGCAGGGTGCAAGAGACCCAGTACTTC.